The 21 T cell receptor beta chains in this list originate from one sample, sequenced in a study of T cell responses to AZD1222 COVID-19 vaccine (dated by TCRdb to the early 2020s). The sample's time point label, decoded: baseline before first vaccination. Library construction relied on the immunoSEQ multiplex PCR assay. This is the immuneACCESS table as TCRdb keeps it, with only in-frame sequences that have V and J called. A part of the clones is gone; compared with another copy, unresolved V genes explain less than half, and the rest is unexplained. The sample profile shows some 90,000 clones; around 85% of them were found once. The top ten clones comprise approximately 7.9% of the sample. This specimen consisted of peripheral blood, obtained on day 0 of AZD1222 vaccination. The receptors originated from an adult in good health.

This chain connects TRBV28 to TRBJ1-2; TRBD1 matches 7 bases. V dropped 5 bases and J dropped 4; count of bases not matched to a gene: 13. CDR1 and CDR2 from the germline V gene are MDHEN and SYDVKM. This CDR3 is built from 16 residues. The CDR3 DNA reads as TGTGCCAGCAGTCTCCCCGGACAGGAGATTATCTATGGCTACACCTTC. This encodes CASSLPGQEIIYGYTF.

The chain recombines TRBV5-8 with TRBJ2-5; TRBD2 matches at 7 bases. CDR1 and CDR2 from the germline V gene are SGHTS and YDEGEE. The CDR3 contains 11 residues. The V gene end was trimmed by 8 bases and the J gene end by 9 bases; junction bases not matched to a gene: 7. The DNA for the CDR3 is TGTGCCAGTCCTTCGGGGAGGGCCCAGTACTTC. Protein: CASPSGRAQYF.

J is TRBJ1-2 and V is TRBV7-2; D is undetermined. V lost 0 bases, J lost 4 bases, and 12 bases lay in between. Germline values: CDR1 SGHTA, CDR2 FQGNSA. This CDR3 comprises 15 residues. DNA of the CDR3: TGTGCCAGCAGCTTAGCAGGGTCGCCCTTCTATGGCTACACCTTC. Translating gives CASSLAGSPFYGYTF.

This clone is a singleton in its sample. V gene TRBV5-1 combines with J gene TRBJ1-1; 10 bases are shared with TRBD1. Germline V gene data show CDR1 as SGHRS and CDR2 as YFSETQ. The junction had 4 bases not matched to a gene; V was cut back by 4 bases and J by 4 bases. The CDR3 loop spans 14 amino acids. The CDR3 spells CASSAGQGFTEAFF. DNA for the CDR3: TGCGCCAGCAGCGCGGGACAGGGGTTCACTGAAGCTTTCTTT.

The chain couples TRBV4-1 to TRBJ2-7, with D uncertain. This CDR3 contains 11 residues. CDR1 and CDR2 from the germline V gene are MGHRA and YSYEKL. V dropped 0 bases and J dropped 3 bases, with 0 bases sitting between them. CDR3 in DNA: TGCGCCAGCAGCCAAGACTACGAGCAGTACTTC. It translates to CASSQDYEQYF.

CDR3 DNA sequence: TGTGCCAGCAGCCAAGATTCAGCAGGGGGCGAAAAACTGTTTTTT. It codes for CASSQDSAGGEKLFF. The V gene is TRBV3-1 (or the pseudogene TRBV3-2), the J gene TRBJ1-4; 8 bases align to TRBD1. Germline V gene sequence: CDR1 LGHDT, CDR2 YNNKEL (reference sequence). The CDR3 runs 15 residues. V lost 0 bases to trimming and J lost 8 bases; unmatched junction nucleotides: 5.

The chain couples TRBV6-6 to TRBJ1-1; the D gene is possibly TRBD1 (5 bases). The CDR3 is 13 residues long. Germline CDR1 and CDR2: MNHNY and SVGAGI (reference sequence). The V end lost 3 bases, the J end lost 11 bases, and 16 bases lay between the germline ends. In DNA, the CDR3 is TGTGCCAGCAGTTATATCGGGGGGGATGGGGCTTTCTTT. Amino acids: CASSYIGGDGAFF.

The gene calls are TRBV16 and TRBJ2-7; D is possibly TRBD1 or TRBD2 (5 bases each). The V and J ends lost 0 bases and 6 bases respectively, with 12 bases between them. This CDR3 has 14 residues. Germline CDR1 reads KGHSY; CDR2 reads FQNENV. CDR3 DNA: TGTGCCAGCAGCCAATCGGCCATTGGGGGCGAGCAGTACTTC. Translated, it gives CASSQSAIGGEQYF. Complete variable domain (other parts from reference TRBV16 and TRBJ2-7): GEEVAQTPKHLVRGEGQKAKLYCAPIKGHSYVFWYQQVLKNEFKFLISFQNENVFDETGMPKERFSAKCLPNSPCSLEIQATKLEDSAVYFCASSQSAIGGEQYFGPGTRLTVT.

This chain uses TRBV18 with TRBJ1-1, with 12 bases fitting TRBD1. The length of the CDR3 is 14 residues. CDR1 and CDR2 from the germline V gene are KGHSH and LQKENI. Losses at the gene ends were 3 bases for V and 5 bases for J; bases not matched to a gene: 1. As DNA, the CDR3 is TGTGCCAGCTCACCGGGACAGGGGGCTACTGAAGCTTTCTTT. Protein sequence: CASSPGQGATEAFF.

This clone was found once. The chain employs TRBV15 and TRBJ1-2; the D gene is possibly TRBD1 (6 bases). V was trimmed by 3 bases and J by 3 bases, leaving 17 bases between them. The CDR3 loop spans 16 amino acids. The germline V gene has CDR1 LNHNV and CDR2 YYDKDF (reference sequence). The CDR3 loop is CATSSLRVAGDYGYTF. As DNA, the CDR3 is TGTGCCACCAGCAGCCTGAGGGTCGCAGGGGACTATGGCTACACCTTC. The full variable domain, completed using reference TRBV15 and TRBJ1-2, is DAMVIQNPRYQVTQFGKPVTLSCSQTLNHNVMYWYQQKSSQAPKLLFHYYDKDFNNEADTPDNFQSRRPNTSFCFLDIRSPGLGDTAMYLCATSSLRVAGDYGYTFGSGTRLTVV.

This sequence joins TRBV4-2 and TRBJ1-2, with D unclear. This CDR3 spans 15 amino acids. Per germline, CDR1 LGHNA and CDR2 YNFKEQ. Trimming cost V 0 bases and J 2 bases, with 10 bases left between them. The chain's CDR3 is CASSQELVQNYGYTF. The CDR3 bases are TGTGCCAGCAGCCAAGAGTTGGTACAGAACTATGGCTACACCTTC.

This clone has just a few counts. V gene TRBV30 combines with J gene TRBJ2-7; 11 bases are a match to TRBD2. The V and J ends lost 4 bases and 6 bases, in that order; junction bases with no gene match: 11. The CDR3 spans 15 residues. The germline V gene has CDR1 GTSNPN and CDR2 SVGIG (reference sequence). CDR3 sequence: CAWTALTSGKTEQYF. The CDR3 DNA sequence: TGTGCCTGGACCGCATTGACTAGCGGGAAGACCGAGCAGTACTTC.

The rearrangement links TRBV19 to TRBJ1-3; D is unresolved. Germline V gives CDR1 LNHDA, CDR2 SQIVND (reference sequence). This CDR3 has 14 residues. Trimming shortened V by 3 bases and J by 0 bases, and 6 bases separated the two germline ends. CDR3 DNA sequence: TGTGCCAGTAGTATTAATCGCTCTGGAAACACCATATATTTT. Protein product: CASSINRSGNTIYF.

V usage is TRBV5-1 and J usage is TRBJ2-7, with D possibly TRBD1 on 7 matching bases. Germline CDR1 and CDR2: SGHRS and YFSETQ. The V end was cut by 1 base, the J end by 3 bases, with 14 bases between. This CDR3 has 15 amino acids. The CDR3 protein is CASSLKNRGGYEQYF. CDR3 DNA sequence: TGCGCCAGCAGCTTGAAAAACAGGGGAGGCTACGAGCAGTACTTC.

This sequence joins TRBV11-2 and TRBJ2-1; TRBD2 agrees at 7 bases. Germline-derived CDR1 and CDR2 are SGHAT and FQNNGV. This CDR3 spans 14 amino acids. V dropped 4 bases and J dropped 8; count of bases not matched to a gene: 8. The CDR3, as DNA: TGTGCCAGCAGCTCCTTCGGGAGGAACTATGAGCAGTTCTTC. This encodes CASSSFGRNYEQFF.

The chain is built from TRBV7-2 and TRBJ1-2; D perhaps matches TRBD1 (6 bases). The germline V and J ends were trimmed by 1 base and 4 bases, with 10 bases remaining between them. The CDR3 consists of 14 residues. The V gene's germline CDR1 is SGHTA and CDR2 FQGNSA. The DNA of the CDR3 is TGTGCCAGCAGCTTAGGTTGGGGGCCCTATGGCTACACCTTC. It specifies CASSLGWGPYGYTF.

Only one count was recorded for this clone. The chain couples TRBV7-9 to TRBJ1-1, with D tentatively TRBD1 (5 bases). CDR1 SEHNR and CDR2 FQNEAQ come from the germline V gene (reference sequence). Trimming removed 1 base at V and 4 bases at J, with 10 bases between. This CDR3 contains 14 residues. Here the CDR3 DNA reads TGTGCCAGCAGCTTAGATACGGGGGGCACTGAAGCTTTCTTT. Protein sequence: CASSLDTGGTEAFF.

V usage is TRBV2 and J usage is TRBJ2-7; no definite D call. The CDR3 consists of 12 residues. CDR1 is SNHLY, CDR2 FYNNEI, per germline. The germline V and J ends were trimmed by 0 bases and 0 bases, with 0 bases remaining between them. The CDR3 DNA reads TGTGCCAGCAGTGAAGCCTCCTACGAGCAGTACTTC. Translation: CASSEASYEQYF. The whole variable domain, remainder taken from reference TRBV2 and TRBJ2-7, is EPEVTQTPSHQVTQMGQEVILRCVPISNHLYFYWYRQILGQKVEFLVSFYNNEISEKSEIFDDQFSVERPDGSNFTLKIRSTKLEDSAMYFCASSEASYEQYFGPGTRLTVT.

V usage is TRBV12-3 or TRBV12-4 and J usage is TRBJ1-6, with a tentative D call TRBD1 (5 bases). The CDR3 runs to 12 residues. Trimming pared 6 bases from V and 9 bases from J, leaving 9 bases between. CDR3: CASSPGLSPLHF. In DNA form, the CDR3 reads TGTGCCAGCAGCCCGGGACTTTCACCCCTCCACTTT.

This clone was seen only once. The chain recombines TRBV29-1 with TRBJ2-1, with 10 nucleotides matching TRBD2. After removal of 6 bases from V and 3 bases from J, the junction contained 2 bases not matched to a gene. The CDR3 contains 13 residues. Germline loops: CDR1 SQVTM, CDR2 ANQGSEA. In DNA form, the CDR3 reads TGCAGCGTCGGACTAGCGGACTACAATGAGCAGTTCTTC. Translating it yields CSVGLADYNEQFF.

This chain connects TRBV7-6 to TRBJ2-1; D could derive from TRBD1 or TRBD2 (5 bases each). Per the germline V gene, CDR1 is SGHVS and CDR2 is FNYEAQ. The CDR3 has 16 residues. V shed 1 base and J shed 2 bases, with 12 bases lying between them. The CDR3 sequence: CASSLEAVGAYNEQFF. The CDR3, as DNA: TGTGCCAGCAGCTTAGAAGCGGTGGGGGCCTACAATGAGCAGTTCTTC.